Following are 3 T cell receptor beta chains from one sample sequenced in a study of response to subunit inactivated influenza vaccine. TCRdb re-analysed the RT-PCR reads in MiXCR, keeping a single row per CDR3 protein. The sample yields about 700,000 distinct CDR3 sequences, approximately 14% seen once. Sequenced material: PBMCs from blood, taken around 14 days before vaccination. These receptors all come from a man aged 50 to 60 who received an inactivated influenza vaccine.

This clonotype was picked up a small number of times. The chain combines TRBV7-8 with TRBJ2-1; 12 bases line up with TRBD2. The CDR3 covers 16 residues. With V trimmed by 6 bases and J by 3 bases, 6 bases remained unmatched. Germline V lookup: CDR1 SGHVS, CDR2 FQNEAQ. The CDR3 sequence: CASRRLAGEFYNEQFF. Here the CDR3 DNA reads TGTGCCAGCAGAAGACTAGCGGGGGAATTCTACAATGAGCAGTTCTTC.

V and J are TRBV6-1 and TRBJ1-6; perhaps TRBD1 as D (6 bases). Germline values: CDR1 MNHNS, CDR2 SASEGT. There are 14 residues in the CDR3. V was shortened by 5 bases and J by 9 bases, with 14 bases between the two germline ends. The CDR3 coding sequence is TGTGCCAGCAGTCCGACGGGGACAAGTTCACCCCTCCACTTT. Translating gives CASSPTGTSSPLHF.

J is TRBJ2-2 and V is TRBV2; D might be TRBD1 (6 bases). Germline CDR1 SNHLY, CDR2 FYNNEI. The CDR3 covers 15 residues. The ends were cut back, 8 bases at V and 4 bases at J, with 17 bases in the middle. DNA for the CDR3: TGTGCCAGCGGTGGTAGGGCAGGGGTCACCGGGGAGCTGTTTTTT. Translation gives CASGGRAGVTGELFF.